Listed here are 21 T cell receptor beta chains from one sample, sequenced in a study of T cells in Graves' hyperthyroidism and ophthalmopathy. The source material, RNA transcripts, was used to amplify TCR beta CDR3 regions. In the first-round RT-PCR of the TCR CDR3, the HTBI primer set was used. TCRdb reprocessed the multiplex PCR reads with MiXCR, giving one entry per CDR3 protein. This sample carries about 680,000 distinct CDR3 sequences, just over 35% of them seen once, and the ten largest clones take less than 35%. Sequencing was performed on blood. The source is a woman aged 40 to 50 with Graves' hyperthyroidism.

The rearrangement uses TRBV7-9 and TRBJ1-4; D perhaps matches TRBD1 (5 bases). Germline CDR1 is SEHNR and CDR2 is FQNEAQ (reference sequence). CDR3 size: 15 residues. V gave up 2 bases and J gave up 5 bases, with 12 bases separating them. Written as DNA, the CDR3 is TGTGCCAGCAGCTTAATGCACGGGACGAATGAAAAACTGTTTTTT. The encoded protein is CASSLMHGTNEKLFF.

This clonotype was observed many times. CDR3: CASSFILSYEQYF. In DNA, the CDR3 is TGTGCCAGCAGCTTTATCCTCTCCTACGAGCAGTACTTC. This rearrangement joins TRBV7-9 to TRBJ2-7; D uncertain. V was pared by 3 bases and J by 0 bases, with 6 bases between. The CDR3 extends over 13 amino acids. Germline V gene lookup returns CDR1 SEHNR and CDR2 FQNEAQ (reference sequence).

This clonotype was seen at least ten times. The CDR3 region is CASSSTLLRDEQYF. Written as DNA, the CDR3 is TGTGCCAGCAGCTCGACGCTGCTTAGGGACGAGCAGTACTTC. The chain couples TRBV7-2 to TRBJ2-7; no firm D call. Between the trimmed V and J ends, which lost 4 bases and 5 bases, there was a span of 15 bases. The CDR3 extends over 14 amino acids. Germline CDR1 SGHTA, CDR2 FQGNSA.

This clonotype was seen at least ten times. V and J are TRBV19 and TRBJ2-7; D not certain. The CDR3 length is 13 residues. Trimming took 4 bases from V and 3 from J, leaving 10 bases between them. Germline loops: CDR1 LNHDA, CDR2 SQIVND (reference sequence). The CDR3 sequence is CASSNQRYYEQYF. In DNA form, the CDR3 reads TGTGCCAGTAGTAACCAGCGATACTACGAGCAGTACTTC. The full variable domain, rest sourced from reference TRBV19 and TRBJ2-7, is DGGITQSPKYLFRKEGQNVTLSCEQNLNHDAMYWYRQDPGQGLRLIYYSQIVNDFQKGDIAEGYSVSREKKESFPLTVTSAQKNPTAFYLCASSNQRYYEQYFGPGTRLTVT.

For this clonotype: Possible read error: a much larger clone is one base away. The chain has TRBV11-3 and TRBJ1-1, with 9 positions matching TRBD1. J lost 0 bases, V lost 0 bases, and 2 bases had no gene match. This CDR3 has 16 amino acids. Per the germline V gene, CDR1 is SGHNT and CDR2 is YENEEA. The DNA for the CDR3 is TGTGCCAGCAGCTTAGATGGACAGGGGATGAACACTGAAGCTTTCTTT. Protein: CASSLDGQGMNTEAFF.

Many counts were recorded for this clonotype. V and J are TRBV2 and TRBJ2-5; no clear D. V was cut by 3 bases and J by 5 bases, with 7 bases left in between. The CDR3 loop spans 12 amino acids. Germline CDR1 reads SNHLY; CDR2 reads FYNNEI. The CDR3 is CASSDLSETQYF. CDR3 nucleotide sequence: TGTGCCAGCAGTGATCTTTCTGAGACCCAGTACTTC. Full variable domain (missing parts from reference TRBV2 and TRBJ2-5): EPEVTQTPSHQVTQMGQEVILRCVPISNHLYFYWYRQILGQKVEFLVSFYNNEISEKSEIFDDQFSVERPDGSNFTLKIRSTKLEDSAMYFCASSDLSETQYFGPGTRLLVL.

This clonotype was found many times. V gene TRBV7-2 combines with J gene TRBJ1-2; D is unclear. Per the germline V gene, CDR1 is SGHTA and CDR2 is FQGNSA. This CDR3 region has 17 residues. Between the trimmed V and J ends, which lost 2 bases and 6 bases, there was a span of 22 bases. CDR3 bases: TGTGCCAGCAGCTTAAACCCGCGAGGGATCGGGAGTGATGGCTACACCTTC. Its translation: CASSLNPRGIGSDGYTF.

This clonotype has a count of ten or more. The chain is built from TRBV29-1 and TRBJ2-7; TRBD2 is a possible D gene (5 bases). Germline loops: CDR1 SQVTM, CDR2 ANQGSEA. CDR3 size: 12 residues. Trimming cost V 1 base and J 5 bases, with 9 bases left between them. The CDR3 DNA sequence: TGCAGCGTTGAAGGAGGGCTCCACGAGCAGTACTTC. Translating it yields CSVEGGLHEQYF.

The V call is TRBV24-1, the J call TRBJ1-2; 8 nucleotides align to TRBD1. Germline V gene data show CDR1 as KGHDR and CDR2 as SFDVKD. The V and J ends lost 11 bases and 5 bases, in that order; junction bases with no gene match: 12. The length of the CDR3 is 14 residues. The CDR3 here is CASSGRDRIYGYTF. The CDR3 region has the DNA TGTGCCAGCAGCGGCCGGGACAGGATATATGGCTACACCTTC.

The CDR3 sequence is CASSLDQGGGTEAFF. The CDR3 bases are TGTGCCAGCAGCTTAGATCAAGGGGGAGGGACTGAAGCTTTCTTT. The J gene is TRBJ1-1, the V gene TRBV11-3; a weak D match, TRBD1 (6 bases). The ends were cut back, 0 bases at V and 5 bases at J, with 13 bases in the middle. Germline V lookup: CDR1 SGHNT, CDR2 YENEEA. There are 15 residues in the CDR3.

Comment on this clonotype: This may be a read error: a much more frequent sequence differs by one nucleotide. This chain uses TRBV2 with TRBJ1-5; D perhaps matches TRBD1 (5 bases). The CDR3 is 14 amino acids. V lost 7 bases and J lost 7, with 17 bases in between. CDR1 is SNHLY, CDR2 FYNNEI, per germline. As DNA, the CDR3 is TGTGCCAGCAATGGGTGGGACTGGGGGCAGCCCCAGCATTTT. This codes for CASNGWDWGQPQHF.

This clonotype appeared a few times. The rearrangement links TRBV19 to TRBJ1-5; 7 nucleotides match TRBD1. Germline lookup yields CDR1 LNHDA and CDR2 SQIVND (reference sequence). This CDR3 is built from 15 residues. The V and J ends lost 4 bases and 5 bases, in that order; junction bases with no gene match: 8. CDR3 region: CASSTGTDQYQPQHF. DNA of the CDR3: TGTGCCAGTAGTACCGGGACAGATCAGTATCAGCCCCAGCATTTT.

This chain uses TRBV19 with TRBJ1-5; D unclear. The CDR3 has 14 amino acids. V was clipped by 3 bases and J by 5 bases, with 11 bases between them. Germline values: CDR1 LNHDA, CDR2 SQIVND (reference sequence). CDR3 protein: CASSMEPSDQPQHF. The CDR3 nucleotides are TGTGCCAGTAGTATGGAGCCCTCGGATCAGCCCCAGCATTTT.

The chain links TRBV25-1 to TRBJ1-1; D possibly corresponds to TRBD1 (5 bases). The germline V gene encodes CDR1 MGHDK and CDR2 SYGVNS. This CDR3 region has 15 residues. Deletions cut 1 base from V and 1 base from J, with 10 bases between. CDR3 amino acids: CASSELGRGNTEAFF. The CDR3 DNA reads TGTGCCAGCAGTGAATTGGGGCGAGGGAACACTGAAGCTTTCTTT.

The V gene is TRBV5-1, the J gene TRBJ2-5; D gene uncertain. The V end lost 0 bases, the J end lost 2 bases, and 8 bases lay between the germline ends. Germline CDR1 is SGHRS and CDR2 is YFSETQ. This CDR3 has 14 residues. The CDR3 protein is CASSLESVQETQYF. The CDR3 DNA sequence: TGCGCCAGCAGCTTGGAGTCAGTTCAAGAGACCCAGTACTTC.

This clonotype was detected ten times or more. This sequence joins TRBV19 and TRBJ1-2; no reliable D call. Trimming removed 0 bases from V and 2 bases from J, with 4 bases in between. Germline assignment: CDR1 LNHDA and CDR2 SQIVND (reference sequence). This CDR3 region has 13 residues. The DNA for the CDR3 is TGTGCCAGTAGTATAGACACCAACTATGGCTACACCTTC. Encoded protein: CASSIDTNYGYTF.

In DNA, the CDR3 is TGTGCCAGCAGTTACGGTCAGAATCACGAGCAGTACTTC. Protein product: CASSYGQNHEQYF. The V gene is TRBV6-2 or TRBV6-3, the J gene TRBJ2-7; no clear D. The CDR3 runs to 13 residues. Trimming pared 2 bases from V and 5 bases from J, leaving 10 bases between. CDR1 MNHEY and CDR2 SVGEGT come from the germline V gene.

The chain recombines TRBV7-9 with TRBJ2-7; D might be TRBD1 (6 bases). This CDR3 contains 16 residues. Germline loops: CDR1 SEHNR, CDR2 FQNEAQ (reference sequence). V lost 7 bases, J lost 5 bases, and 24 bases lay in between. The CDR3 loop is CASIRTGGQPPDEQYF. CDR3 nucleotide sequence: TGTGCCAGCATCCGTACAGGTGGACAGCCACCTGACGAGCAGTACTTC.

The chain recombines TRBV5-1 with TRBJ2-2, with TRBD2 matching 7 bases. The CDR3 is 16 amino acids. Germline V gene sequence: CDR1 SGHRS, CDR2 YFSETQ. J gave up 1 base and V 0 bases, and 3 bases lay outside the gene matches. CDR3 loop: CASSLEPSGNTGELFF. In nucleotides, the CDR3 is TGCGCCAGCAGCTTGGAGCCTAGCGGGAACACCGGGGAGCTGTTTTTT. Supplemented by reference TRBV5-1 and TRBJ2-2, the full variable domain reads KAGVTQTPRYLIKTRGQQVTLSCSPISGHRSVSWYQQTPGQGLQFLFEYFSETQRNKGNFPGRFSGRQFSNSRSEMNVSTLELGDSALYLCASSLEPSGNTGELFFGEGSRLTVL.

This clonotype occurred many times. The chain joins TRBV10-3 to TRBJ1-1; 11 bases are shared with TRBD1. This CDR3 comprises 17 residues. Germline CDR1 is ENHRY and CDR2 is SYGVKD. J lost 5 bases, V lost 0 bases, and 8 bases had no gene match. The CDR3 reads CAISESGQGAFRTEAFF. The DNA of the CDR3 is TGTGCCATCAGTGAGTCTGGACAGGGGGCATTCAGGACTGAAGCTTTCTTT.

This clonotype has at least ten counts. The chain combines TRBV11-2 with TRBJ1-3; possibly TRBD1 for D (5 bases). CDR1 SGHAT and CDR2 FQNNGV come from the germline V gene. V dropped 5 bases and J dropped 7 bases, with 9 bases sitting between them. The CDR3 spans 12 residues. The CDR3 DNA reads TGTGCCAGCAGCACTCGGGGGAACACCATATATTTT. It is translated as CASSTRGNTIYF. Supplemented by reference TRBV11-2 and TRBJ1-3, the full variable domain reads EAGVAQSPRYKIIEKRQSVAFWCNPISGHATLYWYQQILGQGPKLLIQFQNNGVVDDSQLPKDRFSAERLKGVDSTLKIQPAKLEDSAVYLCASSTRGNTIYFGEGSWLTVV.